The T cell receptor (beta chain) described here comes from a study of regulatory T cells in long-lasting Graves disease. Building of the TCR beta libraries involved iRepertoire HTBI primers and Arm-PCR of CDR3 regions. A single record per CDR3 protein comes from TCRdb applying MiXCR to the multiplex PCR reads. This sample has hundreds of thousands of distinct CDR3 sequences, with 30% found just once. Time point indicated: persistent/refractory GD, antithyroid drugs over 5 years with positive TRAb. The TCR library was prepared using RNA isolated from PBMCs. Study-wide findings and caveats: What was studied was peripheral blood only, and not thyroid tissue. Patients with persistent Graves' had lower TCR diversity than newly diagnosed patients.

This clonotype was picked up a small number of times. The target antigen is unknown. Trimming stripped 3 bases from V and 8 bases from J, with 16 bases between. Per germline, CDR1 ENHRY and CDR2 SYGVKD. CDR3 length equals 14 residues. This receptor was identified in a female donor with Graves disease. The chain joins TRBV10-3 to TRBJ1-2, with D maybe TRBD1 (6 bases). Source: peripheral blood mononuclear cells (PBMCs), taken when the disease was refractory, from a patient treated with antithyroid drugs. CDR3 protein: CAISDRLEGGGYTF. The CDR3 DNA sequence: TGTGCCATCAGTGATCGACTCGAGGGGGGCGGCTACACCTTC.